The 14 T cell receptor beta chains listed next were all sequenced from one sample in a study of Ad26.COV2.S vaccination and SARS-CoV-2 variants. Noted treatment: around 19 received Ad26.COV2.S at low or high dose, single or two shots; several received placebo; per-sample allocation not given. Sample collection was performed on day 63 after the first vaccine or placebo injection. Here immunoSEQ multiplex PCR was the method, and the copy in TCRdb shows in-frame clones only, minus some. Among 380,000 or so clones listed, 83% were seen once. Material: peripheral blood, obtained in a trial of Ad26.COV2.S vaccine versus placebo. These receptors came from a person aged 18-65 years who received the Ad26.COV2.S COVID-19 vaccine or a placebo.

The chain is built from TRBV5-4 and TRBJ1-1, with D hard to call. CDR3 length: 13 residues. V was cut by 2 bases and J by 1 base, with 6 bases left in between. The germline V gene has CDR1 SGHNT and CDR2 YYREEE (reference sequence). CDR3 residues: CASSFGRNTEAFF. The CDR3 region has the DNA TGTGCCAGCAGCTTCGGCAGGAACACTGAAGCTTTCTTT.

This clone has a single count. The V gene is TRBV27, the J gene TRBJ2-6; D may correspond to TRBD1 or TRBD2 (5 bases each). V was clipped by 2 bases and J by 1 base, with 6 bases between them. The CDR3 is 15 residues long. Germline V lookup: CDR1 MNHEY, CDR2 SMNVEV (reference sequence). CDR3 coding DNA: TGTGCCAGCAGTTTAGGGGGTTCTGGGGCCAACGTCCTGACTTTC. Its protein product is CASSLGGSGANVLTF.

The J gene is TRBJ2-7, the V gene TRBV11-1; 8 bases match TRBD2. The trim removed 5 bases at V and 4 bases at J, leaving 7 bases unmatched. Germline-derived CDR1 and CDR2 are SGHAT and FQDESV (reference sequence). The CDR3 sequence is 14 residues long. The CDR3 protein is CASSLGRGGYEQYF. DNA for the CDR3: TGTGCCAGCAGCCTCGGACGGGGGGGGTACGAGCAGTACTTC. Supplemented by reference TRBV11-1 and TRBJ2-7, the full variable domain reads EAEVAQSPRYKITEKSQAVAFWCDPISGHATLYWYRQILGQGPELLVQFQDESVVDDSQLPKDRFSAERLKGVDSTLKIQPAELGDSAMYLCASSLGRGGYEQYFGPGTRLTVT.

This chain joins TRBV5-6 and TRBJ1-6; D call uncertain. The V end was cut by 3 bases, the J end by 6 bases, with 13 bases between. This CDR3 comprises 15 residues. CDR1 and CDR2 from the germline V gene are SGHDT and YYEEEE. The CDR3 reads CASSWTTVRNSPLHF. The CDR3 nucleotides are TGTGCCAGCAGCTGGACGACGGTGCGTAATTCACCCCTCCACTTT.

The rearrangement links TRBV10-3 to TRBJ1-1; D unclear. This CDR3 is 13 amino acids long. Germline V lookup: CDR1 ENHRY, CDR2 SYGVKD. V was trimmed by 3 bases and J by 5 bases, leaving 10 bases between them. The CDR3 sequence: CAISDSGGTEAFF. CDR3 nucleotide sequence: TGTGCCATCAGTGACTCAGGAGGTACTGAAGCTTTCTTT.

The chain carries TRBV4-3 and TRBJ1-6; possibly TRBD1 for D (6 bases). Germline V gives CDR1 LGHNA, CDR2 YSLEER. V lost 2 bases to trimming and J lost 7 bases, with 9 bases between them. The CDR3 is made up of 14 amino acids. The CDR3 DNA reads TGCGCCAGCAGCCAATTCGACAGGAATTCACCCCTCCACTTT. Residues: CASSQFDRNSPLHF.

The rearrangement links TRBV6-5 to TRBJ2-1; D unresolved. The V and J ends lost 6 bases and 3 bases respectively, with 12 bases between them. The CDR3 has 14 residues. Germline CDR1 is MNHEY and CDR2 is SVGAGI. CDR3 region: CASSRAASYNEQFF. As DNA, the CDR3 is TGTGCCAGCAGCCGTGCCGCGAGCTACAATGAGCAGTTCTTC.

The chain combines TRBV11-2 with TRBJ1-2; a possible D gene is TRBD1 (5 bases). The germline V gene encodes CDR1 SGHAT and CDR2 FQNNGV. The CDR3 consists of 16 residues. Trimming pared 5 bases from V and 4 bases from J, leaving 20 bases between. CDR3 residues: CASSQDRDGSSYGYTF. CDR3 coding DNA: TGTGCCAGCAGCCAAGACCGGGACGGATCTTCCTATGGCTACACCTTC.

The CDR3 bases are TGTGCCAGCAGCCGGGACAGGTTTCTATGGGGCTACACCTTC. Translating gives CASSRDRFLWGYTF. J is TRBJ1-2 and V is TRBV11-2; 8 bases are a match to TRBD1. CDR3 length: 14 amino acids. CDR1 is SGHAT and CDR2 is FQNNGV in the germline V gene. V lost 5 bases to trimming and J lost 8 bases; unmatched junction nucleotides: 10.

V and J are TRBV12-3 or TRBV12-4 and TRBJ2-1; no clear D gene. This CDR3 spans 12 amino acids. Trimming shortened V by 0 bases and J by 10 bases, and 7 bases separated the two germline ends. CDR3 in amino acids: CASSLAPSEQFF. The CDR3, as DNA: TGTGCCAGCAGTTTAGCCCCCTCCGAGCAGTTCTTC.

The rearrangement links TRBV19 to TRBJ1-1; TRBD1 aligns across 7 bases. V lost 5 bases to trimming and J lost 7 bases; unmatched junction nucleotides: 4. Germline lookup yields CDR1 LNHDA and CDR2 SQIVND (reference sequence). The CDR3 runs to 12 residues. The CDR3 is CASSPRTGEAFF. The CDR3 DNA reads as TGTGCCAGTAGTCCGCGGACAGGTGAAGCTTTCTTT.

This chain joins TRBV5-4 and TRBJ2-5; 10 positions match TRBD1. CDR1 and CDR2 from the germline V gene are SGHNT and YYREEE (reference sequence). The CDR3 is 15 residues long. The V and J ends lost 3 bases and 4 bases, in that order; junction bases with no gene match: 6. CDR3 coding DNA: TGTGCCAGCAGCTCCCGACAGGGGGCGGGAGAGACCCAGTACTTC. This encodes CASSSRQGAGETQYF.

This clone has only a few counts. CDR3 sequence: CASSSQGASSYEQYF. The CDR3 nucleotides read TGTGCCAGCAGCTCACAGGGGGCCTCTTCCTACGAGCAGTACTTC. This sequence joins TRBV7-9 and TRBJ2-7, with 9 bases that match TRBD1. Germline CDR1 is SEHNR and CDR2 is FQNEAQ (reference sequence). This CDR3 is built from 15 residues. The V segment lost 4 bases and the J segment 1 base; nucleotides outside the gene matches: 5.

J is TRBJ1-1 and V is TRBV9; D unresolved. V lost 0 bases, J lost 4 bases, and 13 bases lay in between. The germline V gene encodes CDR1 SGDLS and CDR2 YYNGEE. This CDR3 region has 15 residues. In nucleotides, the CDR3 is TGTGCCAGCAGCGTAGGATCCTTTGAGGGCACTGAAGCTTTCTTT. This translates into CASSVGSFEGTEAFF.